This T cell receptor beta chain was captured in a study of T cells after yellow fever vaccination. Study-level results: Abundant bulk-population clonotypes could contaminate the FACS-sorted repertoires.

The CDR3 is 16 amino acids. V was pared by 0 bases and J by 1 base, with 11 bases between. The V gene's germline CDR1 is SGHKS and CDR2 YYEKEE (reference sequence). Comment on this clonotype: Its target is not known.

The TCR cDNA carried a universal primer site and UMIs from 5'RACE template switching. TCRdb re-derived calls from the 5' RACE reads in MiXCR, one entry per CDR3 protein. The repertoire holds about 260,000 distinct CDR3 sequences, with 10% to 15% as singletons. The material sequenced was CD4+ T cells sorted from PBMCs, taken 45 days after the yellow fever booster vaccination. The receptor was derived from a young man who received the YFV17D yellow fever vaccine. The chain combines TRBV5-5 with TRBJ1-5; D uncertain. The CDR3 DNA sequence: TGTGCCAGCAGCTTGGATCCGTCTTTCAGCAATCAGCCCCAGCATTTT. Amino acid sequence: CASSLDPSFSNQPQHF.